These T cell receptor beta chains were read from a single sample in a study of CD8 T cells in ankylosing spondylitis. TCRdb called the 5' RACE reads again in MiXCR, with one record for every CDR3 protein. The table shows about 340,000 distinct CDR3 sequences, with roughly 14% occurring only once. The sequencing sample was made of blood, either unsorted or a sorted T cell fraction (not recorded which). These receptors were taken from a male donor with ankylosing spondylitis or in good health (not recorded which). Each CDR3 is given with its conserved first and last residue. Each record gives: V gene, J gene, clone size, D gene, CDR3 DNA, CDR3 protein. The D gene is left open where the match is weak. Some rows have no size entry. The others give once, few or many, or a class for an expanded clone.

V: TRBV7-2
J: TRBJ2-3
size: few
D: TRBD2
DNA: TGTGCCAGCAGCTCGACTAGCGGGAGCCGGGATACGCAGTATTTT
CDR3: CASSSTSGSRDTQYF

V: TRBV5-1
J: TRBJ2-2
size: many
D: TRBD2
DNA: TGCGCCAGCGGTGGAGGACTAGCGGGATCGAACACCGGGGAGCTGTTTTTT
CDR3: CASGGGLAGSNTGELFF

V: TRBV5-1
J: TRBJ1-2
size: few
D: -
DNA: TGCGCCAGCAGCGGAGAGTACTATGGCTACACCTTC
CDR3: CASSGEYYGYTF

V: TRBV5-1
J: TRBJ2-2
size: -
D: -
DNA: TGCGCCAGCAGCTTGTTCCTAGTTGGCGGCGGGGAGCTGTTTTTT
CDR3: CASSLFLVGGGELFF

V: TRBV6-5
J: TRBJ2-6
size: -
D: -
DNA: TGTGCCAGCAGTTACTCCGGGGCTGGGGCCAACGTCCTGACTTTC
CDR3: CASSYSGAGANVLTF

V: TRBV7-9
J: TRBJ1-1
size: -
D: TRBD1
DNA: TGTGCCACCAGGGGGAAGATCACTGAAGCTTTCTTT
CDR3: CATRGKITEAFF

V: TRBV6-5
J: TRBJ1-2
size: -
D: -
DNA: TGTGCCAGCAGTTACACGGCCACGTGGGGAGGTGGCTACACCTTC
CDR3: CASSYTATWGGGYTF

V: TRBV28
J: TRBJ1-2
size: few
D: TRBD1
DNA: TGTGCCAGCTACGCCTGGGACAGCGGCCCTCCCGGCTACACCTTC
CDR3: CASYAWDSGPPGYTF

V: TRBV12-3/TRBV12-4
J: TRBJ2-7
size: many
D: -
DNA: TGTGCCAGCAGTTTAGAAGCTGAGCAGTACTTC
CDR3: CASSLEAEQYF

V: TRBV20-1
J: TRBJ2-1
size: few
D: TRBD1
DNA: TGCAGTGCTATGGACAGGGGAACTAGGTCCTACAATGAGCAGTTCTTC
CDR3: CSAMDRGTRSYNEQFF

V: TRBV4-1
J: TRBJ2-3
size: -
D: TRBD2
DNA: TGCGCCAGCAGCCAATCGACTAGCGGGAGGTCAGATACGCAGTATTTT
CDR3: CASSQSTSGRSDTQYF

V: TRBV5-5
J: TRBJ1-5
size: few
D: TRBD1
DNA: TGTGCCAGCAGCTTCCAGACAGGGAGGCAGCCCCAGCATTTT
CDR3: CASSFQTGRQPQHF

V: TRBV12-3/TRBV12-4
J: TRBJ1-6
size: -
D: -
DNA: TGTGCCAGCAGTTTATGGAGTCAGGGGCGGTCACCCCTCCACTTT
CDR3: CASSLWSQGRSPLHF

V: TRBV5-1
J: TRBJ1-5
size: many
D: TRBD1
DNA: TGCGCCAGCAGCTTTACAGGGGGCAACGAGCCCCAGCATTTT
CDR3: CASSFTGGNEPQHF